This T cell receptor beta chain was identified in a study of blood T cells in healthy people across ages. This clonotype was detected only a few times. Its antigen remains unidentified. Combining a sample-barcoded 5' primer with a J-beta primer mix, a second PCR ran for roughly 7 to 11 cycles. Via MiXCR, TCRdb re-called the 5' RACE reads, giving one row per CDR3 protein. The repertoire holds 1.5 million to 2 million distinct CDR3 sequences, with around 40% as singletons. Study-level results: Diversity was higher, and naive CD4+ cells more numerous, in long-lived donors than in aged donors.

The CDR3 contains 16 residues. V was shortened by 6 bases and J by 0 bases, with 15 bases between the two germline ends. Germline V gives CDR1 SEHNR, CDR2 FQNEAQ (reference sequence). Material: blood. This TCR was recovered from a human donor in good health. V and J are TRBV7-9 and TRBJ1-5; possible D gene TRBD1, 6 bases. CDR3 protein: CASSSRGPHSNQPQHF. As DNA, the CDR3 is TGTGCCAGCAGTAGCCGGGGGCCACATAGCAATCAGCCCCAGCATTTT. Combining the CDR3 with reference TRBV7-9 and TRBJ1-5 gives the whole variable domain DTGVSQNPRHKITKRGQNVTFRCDPISEHNRLYWYRQTLGQGPEFLTYFQNEAQLEKSRLLSDRFSAERPKGSFSTLEIQRTEQGDSAMYLCASSSRGPHSNQPQHFGDGTRLSIL.